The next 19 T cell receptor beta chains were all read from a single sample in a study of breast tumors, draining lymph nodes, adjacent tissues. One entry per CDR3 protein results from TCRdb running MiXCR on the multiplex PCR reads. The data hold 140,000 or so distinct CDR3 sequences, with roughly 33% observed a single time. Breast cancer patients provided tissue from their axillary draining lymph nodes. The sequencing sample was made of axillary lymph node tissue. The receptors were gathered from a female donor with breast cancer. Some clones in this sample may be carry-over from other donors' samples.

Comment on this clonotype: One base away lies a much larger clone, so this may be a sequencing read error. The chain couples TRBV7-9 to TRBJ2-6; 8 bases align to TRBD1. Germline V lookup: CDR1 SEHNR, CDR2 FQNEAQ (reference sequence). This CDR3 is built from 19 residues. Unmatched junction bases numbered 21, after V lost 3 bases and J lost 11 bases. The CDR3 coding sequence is TGTGCCAGCAGCTTGTGGGGGACAGGCTTATTGTCTGGGCCCGACGTCCTGACTTTC. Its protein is CASSLWGTGLLSGPDVLTF.

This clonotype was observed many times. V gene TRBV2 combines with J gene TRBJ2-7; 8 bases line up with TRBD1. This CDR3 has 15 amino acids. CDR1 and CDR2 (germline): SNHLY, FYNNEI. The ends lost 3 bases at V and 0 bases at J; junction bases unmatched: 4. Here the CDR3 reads CASSDWDRSSYEQYF. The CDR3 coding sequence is TGTGCCAGCAGTGACTGGGACAGGAGCTCCTACGAGCAGTACTTC.

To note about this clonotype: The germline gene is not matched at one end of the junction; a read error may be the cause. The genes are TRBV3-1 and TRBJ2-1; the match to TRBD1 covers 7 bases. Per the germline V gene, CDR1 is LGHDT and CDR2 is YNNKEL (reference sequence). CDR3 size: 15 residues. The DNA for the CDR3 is TGCGCCCGCAGCTACAGGGGATGGGGAAGTGATGAGCAGTTCTTC. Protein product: CARSYRGWGSDEQFF.

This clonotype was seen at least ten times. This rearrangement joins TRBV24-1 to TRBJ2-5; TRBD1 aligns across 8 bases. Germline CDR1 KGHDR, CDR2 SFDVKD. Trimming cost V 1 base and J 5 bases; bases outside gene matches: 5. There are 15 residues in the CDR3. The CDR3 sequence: CATSDFQGAGETQYF. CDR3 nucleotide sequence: TGTGCCACCAGTGATTTTCAGGGGGCGGGGGAGACCCAGTACTTC.

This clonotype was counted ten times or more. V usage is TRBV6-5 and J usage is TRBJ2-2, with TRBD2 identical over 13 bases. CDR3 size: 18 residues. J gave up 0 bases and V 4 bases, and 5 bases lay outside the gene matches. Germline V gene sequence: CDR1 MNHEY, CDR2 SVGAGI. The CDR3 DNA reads TGTGCCAGCAGTTCCCCGGGACTAGCGGGGACGAACACCGGGGAGCTGTTTTTT. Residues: CASSSPGLAGTNTGELFF.

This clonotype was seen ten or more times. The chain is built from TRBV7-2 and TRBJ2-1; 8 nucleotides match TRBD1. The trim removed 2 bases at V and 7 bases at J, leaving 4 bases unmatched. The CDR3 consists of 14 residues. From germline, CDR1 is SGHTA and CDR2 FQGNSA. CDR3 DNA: TGTGCCAGCAGCTTACAGGGGGCGTCGAATGAGCAGTTCTTC. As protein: CASSLQGASNEQFF.

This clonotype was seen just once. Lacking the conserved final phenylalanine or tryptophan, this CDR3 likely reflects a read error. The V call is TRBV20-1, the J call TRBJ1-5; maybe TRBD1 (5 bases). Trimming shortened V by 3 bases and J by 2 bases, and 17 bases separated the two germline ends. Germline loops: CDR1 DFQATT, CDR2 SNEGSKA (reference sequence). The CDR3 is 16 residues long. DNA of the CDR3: TGCAGTGCTAGGCCAAGGGACGCTCAGGGCAATCAGCCCCAGCATGGT. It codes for CSARPRDAQGNQPQHG.

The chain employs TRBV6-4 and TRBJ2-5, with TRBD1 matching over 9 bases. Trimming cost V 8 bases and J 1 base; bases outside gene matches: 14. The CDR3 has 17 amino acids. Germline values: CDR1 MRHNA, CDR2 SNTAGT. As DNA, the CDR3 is TGTGCCAGCCAGGAACTCAACCGGGACAGGGTCCAAGAGACCCAGTACTTC. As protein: CASQELNRDRVQETQYF.

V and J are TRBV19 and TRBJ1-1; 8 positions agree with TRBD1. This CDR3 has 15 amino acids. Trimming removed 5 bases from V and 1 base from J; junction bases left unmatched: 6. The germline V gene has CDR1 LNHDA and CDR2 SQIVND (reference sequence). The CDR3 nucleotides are TGTGCCAGTAGTCGGACAGGGCAAGCGAACACTGAAGCTTTCTTT. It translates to CASSRTGQANTEAFF.

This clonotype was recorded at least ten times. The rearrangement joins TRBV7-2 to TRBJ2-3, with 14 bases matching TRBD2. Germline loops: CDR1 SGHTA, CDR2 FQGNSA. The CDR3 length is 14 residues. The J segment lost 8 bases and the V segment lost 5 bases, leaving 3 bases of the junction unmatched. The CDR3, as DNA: TGTGCCAGCAGCCCTGGGACTAGCGGGGGTACGCAGTATTTT. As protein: CASSPGTSGGTQYF.

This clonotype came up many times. The CDR3 reads CASSLQGETQYF. CDR3 nucleotides: TGTGCCAGCAGCTTACAGGGTGAGACCCAGTACTTC. This sequence joins TRBV11-2 and TRBJ2-5; tentatively, D is TRBD1 (5 bases). This CDR3 has 12 amino acids. Germline V gene sequence: CDR1 SGHAT, CDR2 FQNNGV. V was pared by 2 bases and J by 5 bases, with 6 bases between.

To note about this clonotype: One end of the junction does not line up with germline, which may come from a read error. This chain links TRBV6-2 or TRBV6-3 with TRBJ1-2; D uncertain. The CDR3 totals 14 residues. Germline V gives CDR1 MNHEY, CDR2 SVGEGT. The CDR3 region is CASSHSVTSWGYTF. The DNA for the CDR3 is TGTGCCAGCAGTCACTCCGTCACAAGTTGGGGCTACACCTTC.

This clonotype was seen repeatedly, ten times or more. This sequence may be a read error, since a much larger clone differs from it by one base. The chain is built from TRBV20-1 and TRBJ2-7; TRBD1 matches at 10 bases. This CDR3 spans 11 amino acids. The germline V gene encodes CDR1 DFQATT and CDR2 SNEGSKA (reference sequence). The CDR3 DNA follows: TGCAGTGCTGTAGGACAGGGGGGGCAGTCCGTC. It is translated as CSAVGQGGQSV.

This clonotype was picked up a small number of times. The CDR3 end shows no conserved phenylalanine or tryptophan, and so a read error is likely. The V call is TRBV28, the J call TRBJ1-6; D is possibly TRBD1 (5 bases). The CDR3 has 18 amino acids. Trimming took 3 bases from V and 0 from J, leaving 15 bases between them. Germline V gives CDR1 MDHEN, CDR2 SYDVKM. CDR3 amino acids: CASSFWDFLSSYNSPLHL. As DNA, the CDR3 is TGTGCCAGCAGTTTTTGGGACTTCCTTAGCTCCTATAATTCACCCCTCCACCTT.

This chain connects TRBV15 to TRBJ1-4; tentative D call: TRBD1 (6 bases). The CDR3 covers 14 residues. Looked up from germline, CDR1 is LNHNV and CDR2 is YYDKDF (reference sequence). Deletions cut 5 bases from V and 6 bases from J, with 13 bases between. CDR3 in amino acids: CATSGGGVDEKLFF. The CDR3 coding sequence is TGTGCCACCAGCGGAGGGGGGGTGGATGAAAAACTGTTTTTT.

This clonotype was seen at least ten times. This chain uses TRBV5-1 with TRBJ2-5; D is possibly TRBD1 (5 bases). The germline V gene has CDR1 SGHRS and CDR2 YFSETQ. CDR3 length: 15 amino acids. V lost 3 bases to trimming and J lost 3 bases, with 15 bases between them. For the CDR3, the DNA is TGCGCCAGCAGCTCCGATGGACATCCGAAAGAGACCCAGTACTTC. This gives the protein CASSSDGHPKETQYF.

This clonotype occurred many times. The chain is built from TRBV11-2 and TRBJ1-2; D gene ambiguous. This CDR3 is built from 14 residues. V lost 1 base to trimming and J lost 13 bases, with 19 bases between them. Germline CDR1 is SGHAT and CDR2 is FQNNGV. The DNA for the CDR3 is TGTGCCAGCAGCTTAGGCGGCAGGCTGAACCCCTGCACCTTC. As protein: CASSLGGRLNPCTF.

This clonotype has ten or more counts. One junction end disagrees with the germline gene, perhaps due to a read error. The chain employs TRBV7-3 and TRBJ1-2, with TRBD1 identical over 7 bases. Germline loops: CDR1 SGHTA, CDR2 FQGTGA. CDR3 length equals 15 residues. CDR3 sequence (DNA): TGTGCCAGCAGCTCCACCGGGACAGAACCATATGGCTACCCCTTC. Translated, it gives CASSSTGTEPYGYPF.

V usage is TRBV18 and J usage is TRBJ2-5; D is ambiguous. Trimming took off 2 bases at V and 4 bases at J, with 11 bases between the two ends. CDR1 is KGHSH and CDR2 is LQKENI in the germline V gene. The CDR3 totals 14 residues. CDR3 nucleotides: TGTGCCAGCTCACCATCCTACCTGGGAGAGACCCAGTACTTC. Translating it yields CASSPSYLGETQYF. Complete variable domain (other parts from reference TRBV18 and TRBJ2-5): NAGVMQNPRHLVRRRGQEARLRCSPMKGHSHVYWYRQLPEEGLKFMVYLQKENIIDESGMPKERFSAEFPKEGPSILRIQQVVRGDSAAYFCASSPSYLGETQYFGPGTRLLVL.